The rows below give T cell receptor beta chains drawn from one sample of a study of CD8+ T cells in alopecia areata. Assay used: immunoSEQ multiplex PCR; TCRdb lists only in-frame clones, some missing. The sample lists 150,000 to 200,000 clones; around 59% were seen once. This specimen was CD4+ T cells sorted from blood, taken at week 24, from a patient treated with tofacitinib. Every receptor here comes from a human donor with alopecia areata. The CDR3 runs from the conserved cysteine through the conserved F or W. A D gene is named only where the DNA matches it firmly. Clone size is stated in some rows and not others, as once, few, many or a class when expanded.

TRBV5-1	TRBJ1-1	few	NA	CASSLGINTEAFF	TGCGCCAGCAGCTTGGGGATAAACACTGAAGCTTTCTTT
TRBV23-1	TRBJ2-6	few	TRBD1	CASSSLGQGAGANVLTF	TGCGCCAGCAGTTCTTTGGGACAGGGGGCTGGGGCCAACGTCCTGACTTTC
TRBV6-1	TRBJ1-2	NA	TRBD1	CASSEQGAYGYTF	TGTGCCAGCAGTGAACAGGGGGCCTATGGCTACACCTTC
TRBV7-9	TRBJ1-1	NA	NA	CASSLLTDEAFF	TGTGCCAGCAGCTTATTGACCGATGAAGCTTTCTTT
TRBV30	TRBJ2-6	once	NA	CAWSEQGSGANVLTF	TGTGCCTGGAGTGAGCAGGGTTCAGGGGCCAACGTCCTGACTTTC
TRBV4-2	TRBJ1-2	NA	TRBD1	CASSQDGTGVNNYGYTF	TGTGCCAGCAGCCAAGACGGGACAGGGGTAAATAACTATGGCTACACCTTC
TRBV19	TRBJ1-6	NA	TRBD1	CASSDRDIGSSYNSPLHF	TGTGCCAGTTCGGACAGGGACATAGGAAGCTCCTATAATTCACCCCTCCACTTT
TRBV29-1	TRBJ1-2	once	TRBD1	CSAMDRANYGYTF	TGCAGCGCGATGGACAGGGCTAACTATGGCTACACCTTC
TRBV6-6	TRBJ2-5	NA	NA	CASSYLETQYF	TGTGCCAGCAGTTACTTAGAGACCCAGTACTTC
TRBV14	TRBJ2-1	NA	TRBD2	CASSQDFRLAGIFEQFF	TGTGCCAGCAGCCAAGATTTTCGGCTAGCGGGGATCTTTGAGCAGTTCTTC
TRBV14	TRBJ2-2	few	NA	CASSPRPGELFF	TGTGCCAGCAGCCCTCGTCCCGGGGAGCTGTTTTTT
TRBV29-1	TRBJ2-5	NA	NA	CSVGQGKETQYF	TGCAGCGTTGGGCAGGGAAAAGAGACCCAGTACTTC
TRBV7-9	TRBJ2-6	few	TRBD1	CASSLSGTGIAGANVLTF	TGTGCCAGCAGCTTATCCGGGACAGGGATCGCTGGGGCCAACGTCCTGACTTTC
TRBV30	TRBJ1-6	few	NA	CAWTRWAGDNSPLHF	TGTGCCTGGACCCGGTGGGCAGGGGATAATTCACCCCTCCACTTT
TRBV6-5	TRBJ1-5	NA	NA	CASRRTGTENQPQHF	TGTGCCAGCAGGCGAACCGGGACCGAGAATCAGCCCCAGCATTTT
TRBV18	TRBJ1-1	NA	NA	CASSPGQDEAFF	TGTGCCAGCTCACCAGGACAAGACGAAGCTTTCTTT
TRBV10-3	TRBJ2-1	NA	TRBD1	CAIARLTGASGNEQFF	TGTGCCATCGCGAGACTGACAGGGGCCTCGGGTAATGAGCAGTTCTTC
TRBV5-6	TRBJ2-3	once	TRBD2	CASSLRAGSADTQYF	TGTGCCAGCAGCCTGAGAGCGGGGTCGGCAGATACGCAGTATTTT
TRBV18	TRBJ1-5	NA	NA	CASSDGNQPQHF	TGTGCCAGCTCGGACGGGAATCAGCCCCAGCATTTT
TRBV10-3	TRBJ1-2	NA	NA	CAISEPMRDGYTF	TGTGCCATCAGTGAGCCCATGCGGGATGGCTACACCTTC
TRBV5-6	TRBJ2-7	NA	NA	CASSLAGIQEREQYF	TGTGCCAGCAGCTTGGCCGGAATCCAGGAGCGCGAGCAGTACTTC
TRBV23-1	TRBJ1-1	NA	TRBD1	CASSRLRPGQGATEAFF	TGCGCCAGCAGTCGCCTTCGCCCGGGACAGGGGGCGACTGAAGCTTTCTTT
TRBV29-1	TRBJ1-2	NA	NA	CSVEEPPGMWGYTF	TGCAGCGTTGAAGAACCGCCTGGGATGTGGGGCTACACCTTC
TRBV30	TRBJ2-5	NA	NA	CAWMRLGGWTQYF	TGTGCCTGGATGAGACTGGGCGGGTGGACCCAGTACTTC
TRBV14	TRBJ1-5	NA	NA	CASSQSGSGTQPQHF	TGTGCCAGCAGCCAATCTGGGTCGGGCACTCAGCCCCAGCATTTT
TRBV19	TRBJ2-2	few	NA	CASSIAGTVTGELFF	TGTGCCAGTAGTATAGCAGGGACGGTCACCGGGGAGCTGTTTTTT
TRBV2	TRBJ1-3	NA	NA	CASSDWGSGNTIYF	TGTGCCAGCAGTGATTGGGGCTCTGGAAACACCATATATTTT